The present T cell receptor (beta chain) was sequenced within a study of blood T cell repertoires in COVID-19. The germline V gene has CDR1 SQVTM and CDR2 ANQGSEA. Trimming took 6 bases from V and 5 from J, leaving 23 bases between them. The CDR3 is made up of 16 amino acids. Only in-frame clones appear in the TCRdb table, and some are missing; sequencing was by immunoSEQ multiplex PCR. The table shows 120,000 to 150,000 clones, with about 85% occurring only once. The clonotype originates from a human donor in a cohort sampled during active COVID-19. This chain connects TRBV29-1 to TRBJ2-1; a possible D gene is TRBD2 (6 bases). Material: peripheral blood. CDR3 loop: CSVPLLMGGKDNEQFF. CDR3 sequence (DNA): TGCAGCGTCCCTTTATTAATGGGGGGTAAGGACAATGAGCAGTTCTTC.